The 10 T cell receptor beta chains reported below all come from one sample, sequenced in a study of CD8 T cells in Susac syndrome. Random hexamers served to reverse transcribe roughly 0.45 to 1 ug RNA. TCRdb redid the calling of the immunoSEQ multiplex PCR reads with MiXCR, one entry per CDR3 protein. The table shows approximately 190,000 distinct CDR3 sequences, with 85% to 95% occurring only once. The sample was CD8+ T cells from PBMCs. Receptors originate from a human donor with Susac syndrome.

In nucleotides, the CDR3 is TGCAGTGCTAGAGGCTGGGGGCTTCTTAATGAGCAGTTCTTC. Amino acids: CSARGWGLLNEQFF. The chain combines TRBV20-1 with TRBJ2-1; TRBD1 is a possible D gene (6 bases). The ends were cut back, 1 base at V and 7 bases at J, with 14 bases in the middle. This CDR3 is 14 amino acids long. The germline V gene encodes CDR1 DFQATT and CDR2 SNEGSKA (reference sequence).

This clonotype was picked up one time. The rearrangement uses TRBV20-1 and TRBJ2-1, with 8 bases fitting TRBD2. J was trimmed by 5 bases and V by 0 bases; bases with no gene match: 6. From germline, CDR1 is DFQATT and CDR2 SNEGSKA (reference sequence). The length of the CDR3 is 15 residues. The DNA for the CDR3 is TGCAGTGCTAGAGATTTGCGGGGGGTTAACAATGAGCAGTTCTTC. This encodes CSARDLRGVNNEQFF.

The chain uses TRBV19 and TRBJ1-5; TRBD1 matches at 7 bases. This CDR3 is 14 amino acids long. CDR1 LNHDA and CDR2 SQIVND come from the germline V gene (reference sequence). The ends lost 3 bases at V and 6 bases at J; junction bases unmatched: 5. The CDR3 loop is CASSMRGQGQPQHF. CDR3 in DNA: TGTGCCAGTAGTATGAGGGGGCAGGGTCAGCCCCAGCATTTT.

V usage is TRBV5-1 and J usage is TRBJ2-3; weak D call: TRBD1 (7 bases). Per germline, CDR1 SGHRS and CDR2 YFSETQ. The CDR3 spans 15 residues. Trimming shortened V by 4 bases and J by 3 bases, and 15 bases separated the two germline ends. The CDR3 here is CASSPDAGGTDTQYF. As DNA, the CDR3 is TGCGCCAGCAGCCCGGATGCAGGGGGGACAGATACGCAGTATTTT.

V usage is TRBV7-9 and J usage is TRBJ1-1, with a tentative D call TRBD1 (6 bases). The CDR3 consists of 15 residues. Trimming cost V 3 bases and J 1 base, with 12 bases left between them. CDR1 is SEHNR, CDR2 FQNEAQ, per germline (reference sequence). The DNA for the CDR3 is TGTGCCAGCAGCTTTTTCCGGGGGCAGAACACTGAAGCTTTCTTT. It yields the protein CASSFFRGQNTEAFF.

This clonotype was observed a few times. The chain recombines TRBV9 with TRBJ1-2; D not resolved. Trimming left V 3 bases short and J 2 bases short, with 5 bases between. The germline V gene encodes CDR1 SGDLS and CDR2 YYNGEE. The CDR3 contains 12 residues. CDR3 sequence reads: CASSADNYGYTF. CDR3 nucleotide sequence: TGTGCCAGCAGCGCCGACAACTATGGCTACACCTTC.

The CDR3 DNA sequence: TGCGCCAGCAGCCAAGAGGCGGTTCAGCGGCAGGAGACCCAGTACTTC. It yields the protein CASSQEAVQRQETQYF. V is TRBV4-1 and J is TRBJ2-5, with D possibly matching TRBD2 (5 bases). The CDR3 covers 16 residues. V was trimmed by 0 bases and J by 5 bases, leaving 16 bases between them. CDR1 is MGHRA and CDR2 is YSYEKL in the germline V gene.

V is TRBV18 and J is TRBJ2-1; TRBD1 or TRBD2 may be the D gene (6 bases each). V lost 3 bases and J 3 bases, leaving 15 bases between the germline ends. Germline V gene lookup returns CDR1 KGHSH and CDR2 LQKENI. The CDR3 extends over 16 amino acids. The DNA for the CDR3 is TGTGCCAGCTCACCTAACGAGGGGGGAAACTACAATGAGCAGTTCTTC. Amino acids: CASSPNEGGNYNEQFF.

This clonotype was seen just once. The rearrangement links TRBV12-3 or TRBV12-4 to TRBJ1-1; D call uncertain. The V end lost 2 bases, the J end lost 10 bases, and 14 bases lay between the germline ends. The CDR3 runs to 13 residues. The CDR3 reads CASSLKPTQRAFF. CDR3 bases: TGTGCCAGCAGTTTAAAGCCCACCCAGCGAGCTTTCTTT.

This clonotype was picked up one time. The J gene is TRBJ2-5, the V gene TRBV27; D is possibly TRBD1 (6 bases). Germline V gene lookup returns CDR1 MNHEY and CDR2 SMNVEV (reference sequence). This CDR3 contains 14 residues. The ends were cut back, 3 bases at V and 3 bases at J, with 11 bases in the middle. DNA of the CDR3: TGTGCCAGCAGTTTGAGGGGGACGAAAGAGACCCAGTACTTC. Protein sequence: CASSLRGTKETQYF.